The sequence of this TCR beta chain was determined in a study of a mutant IDH1 vaccine in newly diagnosed glioma. Across the whole study: Therapy received beforehand was radiotherapy, temozolomide, or both, with most patients given both.

The V and J ends lost 3 bases and 3 bases respectively, with 14 bases between them. The germline gives CDR1 KGHSH, CDR2 LQKENI. The CDR3 totals 15 residues. TCRdb's table, derived via immunoSEQ multiplex PCR, lists solely in-frame clones and lacks some. The sample records 20,000 or so clones, less than 90% being singletons. A remark on this clone: Its antigen remains unknown.

The time point was: week 47, end of study. Mutant IDH1 20-mer peptide, at 300 ug, made up each vaccine dose, with topical imiquimod. The receptor was derived from a man between 40 and 49 years old with glioma. This rearrangement joins TRBV18 to TRBJ2-5; the D gene is possibly TRBD1 (6 bases). The sample consisted of PBMCs, taken from a glioma patient whose treatment included an IDH1 peptide vaccine. CDR3 nucleotide sequence: TGTGCCAGCTCACCTCAGGCGCACAGGGAAGAGACCCAGTACTTC. Translating gives CASSPQAHREETQYF.